This entry is about one T cell receptor beta chain. Its matching antigen is unknown. The J segment lost 3 bases and the V segment lost 6 bases, leaving 1 base of the junction unmatched. The CDR3 has 13 amino acids. Per germline, CDR1 SEHNR and CDR2 FQNEAQ (reference sequence). The sample belongs to a study of graft-versus-host responses after intestinal transplantation. Repertoires were generated with immunoSEQ multiplex PCR, while TCRdb's copy carries only in-frame clones and drops some. The data contain about 110,000 clones, 80% to 95% of them singletons. This TCR was sampled from a human donor who received an intestinal transplant. The chain carries TRBV7-9 and TRBJ2-7, with 11 bases identical to TRBD2. The sample here was unstimulated CD8+ T cells sorted from spleen or lymph node cells, taken before intestinal transplant. CDR3 sequence: CASRTSGVYEQYF. CDR3 nucleotides: TGTGCCAGCAGGACTAGCGGGGTCTACGAGCAGTACTTC.